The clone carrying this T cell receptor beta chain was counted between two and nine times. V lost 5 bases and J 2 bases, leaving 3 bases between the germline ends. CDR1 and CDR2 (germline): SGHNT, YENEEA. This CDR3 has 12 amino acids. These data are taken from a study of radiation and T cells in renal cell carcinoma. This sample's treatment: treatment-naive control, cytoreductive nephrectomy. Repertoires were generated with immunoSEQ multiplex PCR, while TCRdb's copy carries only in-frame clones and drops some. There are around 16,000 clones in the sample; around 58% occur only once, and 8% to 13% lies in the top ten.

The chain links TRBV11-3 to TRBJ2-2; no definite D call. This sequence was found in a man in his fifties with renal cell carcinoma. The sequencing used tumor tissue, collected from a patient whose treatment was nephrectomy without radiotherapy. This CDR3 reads CASSENTGELFF. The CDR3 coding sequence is TGTGCCAGCAGCGAAAACACCGGGGAGCTGTTTTTT.